The clone carrying this T cell receptor (beta chain) was seen just once. The antigen remains unidentified. The donors were members of the validation cohort comprising over a hundred subjects, separate from the roughly 700-subject first cohort. The data belong to a study of cytomegalovirus exposure and HLA in healthy donors. At the level of the study: A later analysis reported the same platform for the 95 to 150 validation repertoires and the 650 to 750 first-cohort repertoires. Study-wide results and caveats: High sensitivity and specificity were reportedly achieved when the classifier diagnosed cytomegalovirus status. Most sequenced TCRs were rare (though some public TCRs occurred in many donors).

Sequencing was performed with immunoSEQ multiplex PCR; in TCRdb, only in-frame clones are kept and a portion is missing. The profile shows under 110,000 clones, around 89% of them singletons. The CDR3 is 16 residues long. Losses at the gene ends were 5 bases for V and 0 bases for J; bases not matched to a gene: 8. CDR1 is SGHRS, CDR2 YFSETQ, per germline. The rearrangement joins TRBV5-1 to TRBJ1-1; the match to TRBD1 covers 9 bases. Sequencing was performed on PBMCs. The TCR sequence derives from a woman under 30 in good health and CMV-seropositive. In nucleotides, the CDR3 is TGCGCCAGCAGGCAGACCGGGACAGGGATGAACACTGAAGCTTTCTTT. It codes for CASRQTGTGMNTEAFF.